This T cell receptor (beta chain) was recovered during a study of OX40 agonist ivuxolimab in advanced cancers. Only one count was recorded for this clone. Its antigen is unknown. Libraries were prepared by immunoSEQ multiplex PCR; TCRdb keeps only in-frame clonotypes and omits some of them. The data show roughly 30,000 clones, roughly 86% seen once. Trimming took 0 bases from V and 1 from J, leaving 13 bases between them. From germline, CDR1 is MNHEY and CDR2 SMNVEV (reference sequence). The CDR3 totals 16 residues. If patients had autoimmune disease history or systemic immunosuppression, they were excluded. Notes on the study in general: Patients with a partial response at 0.1-3.0 mg/kg had among the lowest clonal expansion.

The receptor was derived from an adult with an advanced solid tumor such as melanoma, head and neck, liver or kidney cancer. The specimen comprised CD4+ or CD8+ T cells sorted from blood, sampled in a trial of the OX40 agonist ivuxolimab. The chain links TRBV27 to TRBJ2-7, with D possibly being TRBD2 (7 bases). The CDR3 DNA sequence: TGTGCCAGCAGTTTATCAGGGGGGGCTCTATCCTACGAGCAGTACTTC. It specifies CASSLSGGALSYEQYF.